This T cell receptor (beta chain) was recorded in a study of glioma-infiltrating T cells. Looking at the study overall: Glioma patients had dexamethasone for six or fewer days before surgery. Sequencing aimed for roughly 4.5- to 11-fold coverage of about a million peripheral T cells. Overall study results and limits: CDR3 overlap between tissue and blood was very small.

Trimming took 6 bases from V and 0 from J, leaving 6 bases between them. The CDR3 has 13 amino acids. Germline V gives CDR1 SQVTM, CDR2 ANQGSEA. This clonotype was seen a handful of times. What it recognizes is unknown. Using RNA template, CDR3s of TCR alpha and beta were amplified with iRepertoire arm-PCR. Tissue mRNA or PBMC total RNA, roughly 85-450 ng, went into one-step reverse transcription and amplification. TCRdb reprocessed the multiplex PCR reads with MiXCR, giving one entry per CDR3 protein. The sample holds 300,000 to 400,000 distinct CDR3 sequences, roughly two fifths seen once. This chain uses TRBV29-1 with TRBJ2-6; D remains unclear. The sequence came from a human donor with low-grade glioma or glioblastoma, undergoing nonglioma brain surgery, or in good health (not recorded which). Sequences were obtained from glioma tissue, nonneoplastic brain tissue, or PBMCs (not recorded which). The CDR3 DNA sequence: TGCAGCGTCCAGAGCTCTGGGGCCAACGTCCTGACTTTC. It yields the protein CSVQSSGANVLTF.